The rows below give T cell receptor beta chains drawn from one sample of a study of blood T cell repertoires in COVID-19. Produced via immunoSEQ multiplex PCR; TCRdb's table is partial and in-frame only. Here the sample spans around 27,000 clones, around 88% being singletons. Sequenced input: peripheral blood. The origin of the receptors is a human donor in a cohort sampled during active COVID-19. Each CDR3 is given with its conserved first and last residue. Fields, in order: J gene, V gene, clone size, D gene, CDR3 protein, CDR3 DNA. The D gene is left open where the match is weak. Some rows have no size entry. The others give once, few or many, or a class for an expanded clone.

J gene: TRBJ1-2
V gene: TRBV5-6
clone size: .
D gene: TRBD1
CDR3 protein: CASTWVGGGYGYTF
CDR3 DNA: TGTGCCAGCACCTGGGTAGGGGGCGGCTATGGCTACACCTTC

J gene: TRBJ1-5
V gene: TRBV10-3
clone size: .
D gene: TRBD1
CDR3 protein: CAISETFDRVGNQPQHF
CDR3 DNA: TGTGCCATCAGCGAAACGTTTGACAGGGTTGGCAATCAGCCCCAGCATTTT

J gene: TRBJ1-4
V gene: TRBV27
clone size: few
D gene: .
CDR3 protein: CASSTYRAGRGKLFF
CDR3 DNA: TGTGCCAGCAGTACCTACAGGGCCGGGAGGGGAAAACTGTTTTTT

J gene: TRBJ2-1
V gene: TRBV4-1
clone size: few
D gene: TRBD1
CDR3 protein: CASRLGQGPHNEQFF
CDR3 DNA: TGCGCCAGCAGGTTGGGACAGGGACCCCACAATGAGCAGTTCTTC

J gene: TRBJ2-7
V gene: TRBV2
clone size: .
D gene: .
CDR3 protein: CASTLRGFYEQYF
CDR3 DNA: TGTGCCAGCACCCTGAGGGGGTTCTACGAGCAGTACTTC

J gene: TRBJ1-2
V gene: TRBV2
clone size: .
D gene: TRBD1
CDR3 protein: CASSRIRTGGDSGYTF
CDR3 DNA: TGTGCCAGCAGCAGAATTAGGACAGGGGGCGATAGTGGCTACACCTTC

J gene: TRBJ2-7
V gene: TRBV15
clone size: .
D gene: TRBD1
CDR3 protein: CATSRASRGRWGEQYF
CDR3 DNA: TGTGCCACCAGCAGAGCATCCAGGGGGCGCTGGGGCGAGCAGTACTTC

J gene: TRBJ2-7
V gene: TRBV2
clone size: few
D gene: TRBD1
CDR3 protein: CASKPGTGVSYEQYF
CDR3 DNA: TGTGCCAGCAAGCCCGGGACAGGGGTATCCTACGAGCAGTACTTC

J gene: TRBJ2-1
V gene: TRBV7-2
clone size: .
D gene: .
CDR3 protein: CASSFSVTANEQFF
CDR3 DNA: TGTGCCAGCAGCTTTTCGGTGACAGCTAATGAGCAGTTCTTC

J gene: TRBJ2-7
V gene: TRBV5-1
clone size: .
D gene: .
CDR3 protein: CASSLDVAYEQYF
CDR3 DNA: TGCGCCAGCAGCTTGGATGTAGCCTACGAGCAGTACTTC

J gene: TRBJ2-3
V gene: TRBV2
clone size: .
D gene: TRBD2
CDR3 protein: CASRRYSGGGTDTQYF
CDR3 DNA: TGTGCCAGCAGGAGATATTCGGGGGGGGGAACAGATACGCAGTATTTT

J gene: TRBJ2-5
V gene: TRBV6-1
clone size: .
D gene: TRBD2
CDR3 protein: CASSKAGGETQYF
CDR3 DNA: TGTGCCAGCAGTAAAGCGGGGGGAGAGACCCAGTACTTC

J gene: TRBJ2-3
V gene: TRBV30
clone size: once
D gene: .
CDR3 protein: CAWGQGGVGTDTQYF
CDR3 DNA: TGTGCCTGGGGCCAGGGGGGTGTCGGCACAGATACGCAGTATTTT

J gene: TRBJ2-7
V gene: TRBV7-9
clone size: few
D gene: .
CDR3 protein: CASSPSGYEQYF
CDR3 DNA: TGTGCCAGCAGCCCAAGCGGCTACGAGCAGTACTTC

J gene: TRBJ1-4
V gene: TRBV13
clone size: .
D gene: .
CDR3 protein: CASSSQQGRFEKLFF
CDR3 DNA: TGTGCCAGCAGCTCACAACAGGGTCGATTTGAAAAACTGTTTTTT

J gene: TRBJ2-7
V gene: TRBV10-3
clone size: .
D gene: TRBD1
CDR3 protein: CAISQSRGQGSYEQYF
CDR3 DNA: TGTGCCATCAGCCAAAGTAGGGGACAGGGCTCCTACGAGCAGTACTTC

J gene: TRBJ1-5
V gene: TRBV4-2
clone size: .
D gene: .
CDR3 protein: CASSQGDSGARNQPQHF
CDR3 DNA: TGTGCCAGCAGCCAAGGCGATTCAGGGGCGCGCAATCAGCCCCAGCATTTT

J gene: TRBJ2-7
V gene: TRBV5-1
clone size: once
D gene: TRBD2
CDR3 protein: CASRLAGGSSSYEQYF
CDR3 DNA: TGCGCCAGTCGACTAGCGGGGGGCTCCAGCTCCTACGAGCAGTACTTC

J gene: TRBJ2-7
V gene: TRBV2
clone size: .
D gene: TRBD1
CDR3 protein: CASSVGTGNYEQYF
CDR3 DNA: TGTGCCAGCAGTGTGGGGACAGGGAATTACGAGCAGTACTTC

J gene: TRBJ1-2
V gene: TRBV10-2
clone size: .
D gene: TRBD1
CDR3 protein: CASSEPGQGAEGYTF
CDR3 DNA: TGCGCCAGCAGTGAGCCGGGACAGGGGGCGGAAGGCTACACCTTC

J gene: TRBJ2-1
V gene: TRBV5-1
clone size: .
D gene: .
CDR3 protein: CASTSGVSYNEQFF
CDR3 DNA: TGCGCCAGCACCTCCGGGGTCTCCTACAATGAGCAGTTCTTC